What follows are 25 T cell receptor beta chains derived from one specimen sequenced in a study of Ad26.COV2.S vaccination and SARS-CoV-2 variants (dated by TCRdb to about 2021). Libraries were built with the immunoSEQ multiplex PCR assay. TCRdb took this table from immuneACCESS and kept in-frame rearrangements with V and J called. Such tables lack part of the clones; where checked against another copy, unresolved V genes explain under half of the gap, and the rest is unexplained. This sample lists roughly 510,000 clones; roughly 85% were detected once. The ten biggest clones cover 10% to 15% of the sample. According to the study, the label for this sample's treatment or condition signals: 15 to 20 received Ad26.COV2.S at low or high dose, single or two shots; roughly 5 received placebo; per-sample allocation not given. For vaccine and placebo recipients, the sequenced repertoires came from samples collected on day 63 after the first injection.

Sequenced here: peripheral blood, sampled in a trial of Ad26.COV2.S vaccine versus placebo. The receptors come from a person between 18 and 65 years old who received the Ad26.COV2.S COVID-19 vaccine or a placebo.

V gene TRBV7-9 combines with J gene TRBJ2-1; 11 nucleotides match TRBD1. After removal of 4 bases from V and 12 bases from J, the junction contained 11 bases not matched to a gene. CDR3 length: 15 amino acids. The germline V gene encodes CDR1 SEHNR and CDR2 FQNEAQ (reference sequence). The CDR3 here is CASSYGQGAWEGQFF. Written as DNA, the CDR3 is TGTGCCAGCAGCTACGGACAGGGGGCGTGGGAGGGGCAGTTCTTC.

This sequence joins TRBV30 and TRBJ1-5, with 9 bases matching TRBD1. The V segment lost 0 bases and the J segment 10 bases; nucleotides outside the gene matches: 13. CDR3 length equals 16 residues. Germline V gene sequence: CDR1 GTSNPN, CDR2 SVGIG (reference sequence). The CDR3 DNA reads TGTGCCTGGAGTGTACGACCGACAGGGGGGAGAGGACCCCAGCATTTT. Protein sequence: CAWSVRPTGGRGPQHF.

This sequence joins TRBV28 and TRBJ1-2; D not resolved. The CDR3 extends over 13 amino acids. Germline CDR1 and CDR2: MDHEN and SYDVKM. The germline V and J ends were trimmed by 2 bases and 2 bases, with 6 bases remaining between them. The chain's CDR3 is CASSLGGNYGYTF. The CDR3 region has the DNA TGTGCCAGCAGTTTAGGAGGGAACTATGGCTACACCTTC.

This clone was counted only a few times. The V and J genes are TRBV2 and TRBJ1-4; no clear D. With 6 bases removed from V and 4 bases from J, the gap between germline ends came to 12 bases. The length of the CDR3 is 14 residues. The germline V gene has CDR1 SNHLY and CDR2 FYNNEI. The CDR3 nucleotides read TGTGCCAGCAGGATGTCCGAAATTAATGAAAAACTGTTTTTT. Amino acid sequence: CASRMSEINEKLFF.

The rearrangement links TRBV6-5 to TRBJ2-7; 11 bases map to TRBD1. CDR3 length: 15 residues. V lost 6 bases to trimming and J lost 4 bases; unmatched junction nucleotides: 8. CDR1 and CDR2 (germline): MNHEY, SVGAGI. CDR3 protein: CASSAGTGGPYEQYF. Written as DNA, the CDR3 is TGTGCCAGCAGCGCTGGGACAGGGGGTCCTTACGAGCAGTACTTC.

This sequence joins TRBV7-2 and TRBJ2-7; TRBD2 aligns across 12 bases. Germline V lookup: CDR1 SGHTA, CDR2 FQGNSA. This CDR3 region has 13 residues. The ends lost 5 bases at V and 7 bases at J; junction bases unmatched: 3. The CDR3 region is CASSATSGSEQYF. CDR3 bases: TGTGCCAGCAGCGCGACTAGCGGGAGTGAGCAGTACTTC.

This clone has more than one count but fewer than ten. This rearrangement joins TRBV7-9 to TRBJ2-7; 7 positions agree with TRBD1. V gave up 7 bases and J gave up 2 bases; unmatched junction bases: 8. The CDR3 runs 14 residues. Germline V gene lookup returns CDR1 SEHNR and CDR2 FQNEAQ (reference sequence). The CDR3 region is CASTPTGLTYEQYF. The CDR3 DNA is TGTGCCAGCACCCCGACAGGGTTGACCTACGAGCAGTACTTC.

The CDR3 coding sequence is TGTGCCAGCAGCTTGGGAGGAGCAAACACTGAAGCTTTCTTT. Translation: CASSLGGANTEAFF. V is TRBV5-4 and J is TRBJ1-1, with D hard to call. In germline, CDR1 is SGHNT, CDR2 YYREEE (reference sequence). Trimming removed 0 bases from V and 2 bases from J, with 8 bases in between. The CDR3 contains 14 residues.

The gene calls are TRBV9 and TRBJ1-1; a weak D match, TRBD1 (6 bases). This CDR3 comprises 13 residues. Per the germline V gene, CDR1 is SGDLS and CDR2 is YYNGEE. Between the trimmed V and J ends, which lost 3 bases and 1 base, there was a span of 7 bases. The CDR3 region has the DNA TGTGCCAGCAGCGGGGGGGCGAACACTGAAGCTTTCTTT. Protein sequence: CASSGGANTEAFF.

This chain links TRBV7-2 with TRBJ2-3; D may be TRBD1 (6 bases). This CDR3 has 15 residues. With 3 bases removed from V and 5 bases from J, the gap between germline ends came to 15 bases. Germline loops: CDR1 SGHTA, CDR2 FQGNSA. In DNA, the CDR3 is TGTGCCAGCAGCTTGGGGGCCTCAGTCGGAGATACGCAGTATTTT. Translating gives CASSLGASVGDTQYF. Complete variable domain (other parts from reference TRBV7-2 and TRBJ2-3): GAGVSQSPSNKVTEKGKDVELRCDPISGHTALYWYRQSLGQGLEFLIYFQGNSAPDKSGLPSDRFSAERTGGSVSTLTIQRTQQEDSAVYLCASSLGASVGDTQYFGPGTRLTVL.

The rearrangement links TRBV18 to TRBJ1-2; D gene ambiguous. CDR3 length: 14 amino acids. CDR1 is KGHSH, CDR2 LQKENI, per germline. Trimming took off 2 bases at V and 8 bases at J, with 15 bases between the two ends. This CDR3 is CASSPTRGGLGYTF. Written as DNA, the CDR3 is TGTGCCAGCTCACCAACCCGTGGAGGGTTAGGCTACACCTTC.

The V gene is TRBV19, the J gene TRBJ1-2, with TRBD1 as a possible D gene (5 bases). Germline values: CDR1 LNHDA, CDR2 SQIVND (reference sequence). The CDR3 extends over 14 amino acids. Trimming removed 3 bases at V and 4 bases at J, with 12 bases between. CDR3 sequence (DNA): TGTGCCAGTAGTATCGACAGAGGAATCTATGGCTACACCTTC. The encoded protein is CASSIDRGIYGYTF.

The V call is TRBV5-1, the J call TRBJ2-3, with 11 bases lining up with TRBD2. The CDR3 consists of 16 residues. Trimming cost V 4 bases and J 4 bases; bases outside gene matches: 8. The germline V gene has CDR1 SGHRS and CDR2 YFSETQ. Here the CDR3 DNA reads TGCGCCAGCAGCAATTCCGGGACTAGCGGAGCAGATACGCAGTATTTT. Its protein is CASSNSGTSGADTQYF. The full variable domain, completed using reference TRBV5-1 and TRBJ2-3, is KAGVTQTPRYLIKTRGQQVTLSCSPISGHRSVSWYQQTPGQGLQFLFEYFSETQRNKGNFPGRFSGRQFSNSRSEMNVSTLELGDSALYLCASSNSGTSGADTQYFGPGTRLTVL.

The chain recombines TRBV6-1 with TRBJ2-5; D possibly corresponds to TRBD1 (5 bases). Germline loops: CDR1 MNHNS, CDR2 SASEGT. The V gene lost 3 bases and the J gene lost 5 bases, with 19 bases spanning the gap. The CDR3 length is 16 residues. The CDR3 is CASSDVDPRVWETQYF. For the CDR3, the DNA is TGTGCCAGCAGTGACGTAGACCCCAGGGTGTGGGAGACCCAGTACTTC.

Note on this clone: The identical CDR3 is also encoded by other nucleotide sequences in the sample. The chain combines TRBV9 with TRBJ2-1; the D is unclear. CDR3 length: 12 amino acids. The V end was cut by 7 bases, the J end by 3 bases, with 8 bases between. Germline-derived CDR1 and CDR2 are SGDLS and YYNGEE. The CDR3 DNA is TGTGCCAGCTCCCATAACTACAATGAGCAGTTCTTC. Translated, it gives CASSHNYNEQFF.

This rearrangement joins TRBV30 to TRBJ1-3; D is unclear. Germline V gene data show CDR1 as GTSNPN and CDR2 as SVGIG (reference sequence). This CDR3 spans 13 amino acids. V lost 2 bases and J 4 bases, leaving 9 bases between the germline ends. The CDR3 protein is CAWSTLGGNTIYF. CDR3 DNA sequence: TGTGCCTGGAGTACTCTGGGGGGAAACACCATATATTTT.

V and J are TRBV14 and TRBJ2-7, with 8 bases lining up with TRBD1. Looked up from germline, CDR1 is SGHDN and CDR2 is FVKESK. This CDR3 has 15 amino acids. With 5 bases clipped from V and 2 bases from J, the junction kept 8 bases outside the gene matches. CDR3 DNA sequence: TGTGCCAGCAGCATACTACAGGGGGGCCCCTACGAGCAGTACTTC. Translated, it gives CASSILQGGPYEQYF.

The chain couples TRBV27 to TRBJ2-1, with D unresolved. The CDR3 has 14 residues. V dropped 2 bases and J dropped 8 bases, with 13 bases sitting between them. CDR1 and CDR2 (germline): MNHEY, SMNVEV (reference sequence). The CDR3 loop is CASSLVGTRHEQFF. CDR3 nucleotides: TGTGCCAGCAGTTTAGTCGGTACGAGGCATGAGCAGTTCTTC.

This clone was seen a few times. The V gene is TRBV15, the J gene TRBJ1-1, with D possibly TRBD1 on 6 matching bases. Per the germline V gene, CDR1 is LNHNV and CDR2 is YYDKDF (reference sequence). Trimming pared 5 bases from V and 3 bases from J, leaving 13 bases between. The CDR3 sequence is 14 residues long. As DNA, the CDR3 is TGTGCCACCAGCCTCGAGGGGGGGGACACTGAAGCTTTCTTT. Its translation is CATSLEGGDTEAFF. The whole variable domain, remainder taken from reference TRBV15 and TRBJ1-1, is DAMVIQNPRYQVTQFGKPVTLSCSQTLNHNVMYWYQQKSSQAPKLLFHYYDKDFNNEADTPDNFQSRRPNTSFCFLDIRSPGLGDTAMYLCATSLEGGDTEAFFGQGTRLTVV.

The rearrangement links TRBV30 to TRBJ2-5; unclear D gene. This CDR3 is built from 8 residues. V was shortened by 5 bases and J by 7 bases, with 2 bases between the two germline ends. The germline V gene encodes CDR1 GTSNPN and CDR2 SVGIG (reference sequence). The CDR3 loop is CAWGTQYF. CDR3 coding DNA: TGTGCCTGGGGGACCCAGTACTTC.

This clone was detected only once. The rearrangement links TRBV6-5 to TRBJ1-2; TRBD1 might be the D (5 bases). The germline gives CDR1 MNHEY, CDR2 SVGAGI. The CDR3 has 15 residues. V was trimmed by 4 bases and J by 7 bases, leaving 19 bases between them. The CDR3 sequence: CASSSTGTLVRGYTF. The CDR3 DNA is TGTGCCAGCAGTTCGACCGGGACGCTAGTACGTGGCTACACCTTC.

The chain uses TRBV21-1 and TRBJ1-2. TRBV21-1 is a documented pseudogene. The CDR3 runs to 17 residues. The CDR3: CASMSQHHRDCLYGYTF. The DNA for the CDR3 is TGTGCCAGCATGTCACAACACCACCGGGACTGCCTCTATGGCTACACCTTC.

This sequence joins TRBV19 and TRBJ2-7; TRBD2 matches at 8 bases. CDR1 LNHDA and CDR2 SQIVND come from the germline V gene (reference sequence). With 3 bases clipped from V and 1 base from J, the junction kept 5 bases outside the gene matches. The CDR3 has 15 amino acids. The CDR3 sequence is CASSISPSGSYEQYF. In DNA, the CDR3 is TGTGCCAGTAGTATTTCGCCTAGCGGGTCCTACGAGCAGTACTTC.

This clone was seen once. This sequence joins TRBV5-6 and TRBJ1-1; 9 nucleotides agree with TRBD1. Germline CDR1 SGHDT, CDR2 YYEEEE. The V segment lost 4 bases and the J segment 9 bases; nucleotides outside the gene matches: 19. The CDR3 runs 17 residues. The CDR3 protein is CASSPAGTGQYVTKAFF. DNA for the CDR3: TGTGCCAGCAGCCCGGCGGGGACAGGGCAATACGTAACGAAAGCTTTCTTT.

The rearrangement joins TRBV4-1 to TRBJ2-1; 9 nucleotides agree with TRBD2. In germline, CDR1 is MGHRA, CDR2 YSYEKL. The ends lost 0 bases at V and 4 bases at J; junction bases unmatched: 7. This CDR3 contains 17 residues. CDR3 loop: CASSQDLSGRLYNEQFF. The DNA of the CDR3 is TGCGCCAGCAGCCAAGATTTAAGCGGGAGGCTATACAATGAGCAGTTCTTC.